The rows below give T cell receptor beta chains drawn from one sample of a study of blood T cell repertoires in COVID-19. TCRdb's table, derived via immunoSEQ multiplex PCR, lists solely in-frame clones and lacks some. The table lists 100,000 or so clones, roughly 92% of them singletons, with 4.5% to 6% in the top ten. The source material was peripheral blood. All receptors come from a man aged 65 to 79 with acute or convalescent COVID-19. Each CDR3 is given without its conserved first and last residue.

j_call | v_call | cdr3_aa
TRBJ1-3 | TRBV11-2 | ASSLTGMDGNTIY
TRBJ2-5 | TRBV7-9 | ASSFRGGETQY
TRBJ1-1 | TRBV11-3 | ASSLDGRGGNTEAF
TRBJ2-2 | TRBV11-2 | ASSSYRGGELF
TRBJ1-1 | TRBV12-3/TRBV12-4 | ASSADRGEAF
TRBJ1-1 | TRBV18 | ASSPSGQGNTEAF
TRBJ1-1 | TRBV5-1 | ASSVGQGLVTEAF
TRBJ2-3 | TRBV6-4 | ASSGSTTDTQY
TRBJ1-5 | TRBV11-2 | ASSSIRGSNQPQH
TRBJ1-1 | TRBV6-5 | ASSYTTGNTEAF
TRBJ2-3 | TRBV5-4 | ASRPQGTDTQY
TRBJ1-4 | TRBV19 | ASSISGQWEKLF
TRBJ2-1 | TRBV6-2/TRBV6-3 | ASSFNRYNEQF
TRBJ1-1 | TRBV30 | AWSPVNTEAF
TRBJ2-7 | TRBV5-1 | ASSLWRAYEQY
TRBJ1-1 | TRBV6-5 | ASSYSAVDTEAF
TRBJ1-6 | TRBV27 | ASSRGSISPLH
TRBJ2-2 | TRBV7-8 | ASSLASSGSSNTGELF
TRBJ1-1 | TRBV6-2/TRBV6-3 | ASSSNRAGGTEAF
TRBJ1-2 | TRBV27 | ASRRTGANYGYT
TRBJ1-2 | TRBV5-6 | ASRPRVGAVSYT
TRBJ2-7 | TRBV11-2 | ASSLSLAATYEQY
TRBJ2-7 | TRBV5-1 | ASSSSTGAPNEQY
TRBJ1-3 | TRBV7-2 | ASSATRSGNTIY
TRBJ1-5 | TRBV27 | ASGAGTGTGRYQPQH
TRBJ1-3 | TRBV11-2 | ASSLGGTSGNTIY
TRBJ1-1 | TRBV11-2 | ASSLWEMNTEAF
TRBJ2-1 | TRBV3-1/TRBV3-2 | ASSQGRTSGNPLYNEQF
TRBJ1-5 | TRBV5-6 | ASSLGQGGQPQH
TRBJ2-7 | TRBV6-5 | ASRKQGYQTYEQY
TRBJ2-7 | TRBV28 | ASRLSQGYEQY
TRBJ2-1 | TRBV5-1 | ASSVQGYNEQF
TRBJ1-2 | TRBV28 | ASSPVPGTVYGYT
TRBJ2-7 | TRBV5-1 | ASQRVEGQNYEQY
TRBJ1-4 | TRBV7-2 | ASSLRQGYEKLF
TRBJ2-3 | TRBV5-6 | ASSPGTGVDTQY
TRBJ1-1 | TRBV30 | AWNRGSSRTEAF
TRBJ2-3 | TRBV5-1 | ASSSISSSLVSDTQY
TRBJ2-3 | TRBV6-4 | ASSARLAGDTDTQY
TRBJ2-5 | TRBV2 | ASINDRGETQY
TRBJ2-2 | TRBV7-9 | ASQGRVGAGELF
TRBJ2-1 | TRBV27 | ASSNIQGYVSGRAPYNEQF
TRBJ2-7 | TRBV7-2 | ASSPPAGAAYEQY
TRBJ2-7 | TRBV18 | ASSQRQGLYEQY
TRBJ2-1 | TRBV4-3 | ASSQDRTSGRAYNEQF
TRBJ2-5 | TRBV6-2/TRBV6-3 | ASSGSSAGETQY
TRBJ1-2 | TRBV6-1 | ASSETGAYGYT
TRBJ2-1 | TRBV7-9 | ASSLPLDNEQF
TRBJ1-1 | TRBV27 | ASSPRGSTEAF
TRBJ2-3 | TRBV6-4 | ASSDSISPTDTQY
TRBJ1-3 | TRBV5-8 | ASSLAGGQIYSGNTIY